Shown below are 7 T cell receptor beta chains from a single sample sequenced in a study of cytomegalovirus exposure and HLA in healthy donors. The protocol was immunoSEQ multiplex PCR, while the TCRdb copy is restricted to in-frame clones and leaves out a portion. The sample shows approximately 240,000 clones, around nine tenths of them seen only once. The sequenced sample was PBMCs. These receptors originate from a woman between 18 and 29 years old in good health and CMV-seronegative.

The chain recombines TRBV6-1 with TRBJ2-7, with D possibly TRBD2 on 5 matching bases. V lost 5 bases, J lost 0 bases, and 11 bases lay in between. Looked up from germline, CDR1 is MNHNS and CDR2 is SASEGT. The CDR3 totals 14 residues. The CDR3 here is CASSPGLNSYEQYF. The CDR3 DNA reads as TGTGCCAGCAGTCCCGGACTGAACTCCTACGAGCAGTACTTC.

This clone was picked up one time. The chain combines TRBV6-1 with TRBJ2-5; 14 bases fit TRBD2. The CDR3 loop spans 15 amino acids. Germline V gene sequence: CDR1 MNHNS, CDR2 SASEGT. Trimming cost V 9 bases and J 5 bases; bases outside gene matches: 8. Written as DNA, the CDR3 is TGTGCCAGTAGATCGGGACTAGCGGGAGTGGAGACCCAGTACTTC. Residues: CASRSGLAGVETQYF.

The chain joins TRBV30 to TRBJ1-2; 9 bases match TRBD1. V was clipped by 8 bases and J by 8 bases; unmatched bases: 18. This CDR3 contains 15 residues. The germline V gene encodes CDR1 GTSNPN and CDR2 SVGIG (reference sequence). The CDR3 nucleotides are TGTGCCGCACCGGGACAGGGTTTCATGACGGGGGGCTACACCTTC. Protein sequence: CAAPGQGFMTGGYTF.

This clone came up a few times. The chain combines TRBV18 with TRBJ2-7, with D possibly being TRBD2 (6 bases). CDR3 length: 13 amino acids. In germline, CDR1 is KGHSH, CDR2 LQKENI. V dropped 4 bases and J dropped 7 bases, with 14 bases sitting between them. CDR3 in DNA: TGTGCCAGCTCACGGGACCGCGGAGGGGAGCAGTACTTC. This sequence encodes CASSRDRGGEQYF.

The CDR3: CASSWGQGTNTIYF. CDR3 coding DNA: TGTGCCAGCAGTTGGGGACAGGGGACAAACACCATATATTTT. The rearrangement links TRBV6-6 to TRBJ1-3; 10 nucleotides align to TRBD1. Losses at the gene ends were 4 bases for V and 6 bases for J; bases not matched to a gene: 3. CDR1 and CDR2 (germline): MNHNY, SVGAGI (reference sequence). The CDR3 extends over 14 amino acids.

This clone was counted a few times. DNA for the CDR3: TGTGCCAGCAGTAGACAGGCAACCTCTGAAAAACTGTTTTTT. Translation gives CASSRQATSEKLFF. The chain combines TRBV6-5 with TRBJ1-4, with D tentatively TRBD1 (6 bases). CDR3 length equals 14 residues. Trimming took off 5 bases at V and 7 bases at J, with 14 bases between the two ends. In germline, CDR1 is MNHEY, CDR2 SVGAGI.

This chain connects TRBV27 to TRBJ2-7; TRBD1 matches 12 bases. V was clipped by 2 bases and J by 6 bases; unmatched bases: 11. Germline CDR1 is MNHEY and CDR2 is SMNVEV (reference sequence). The CDR3 is 17 residues long. The CDR3 DNA follows: TGTGCCAGCAGTTTAAACTATCCGGGACAGGGGGCGTTCGAGCAGTACTTC. Protein sequence: CASSLNYPGQGAFEQYF.